This T cell receptor (beta chain) was sequenced during a study of type 1 and type 2 diabetes patients. About the research overall: CD4+ or CD8+ T cells were positively selected from PBMCs with microbeads.

Trimming took off 4 bases at V and 5 bases at J, with 8 bases between the two ends. In germline, CDR1 is SGHTA, CDR2 FQGNSA. The CDR3 covers 12 residues. General study findings and limits: Type 1 diabetes repertoires were significantly less diverse than type 2 diabetes ones.

Amplification started from genomic DNA. Multiplex PCR with 30 forward and 13 reverse primers amplified the TCR beta CDR3. TCRdb recomputed calls from the multiplex PCR reads with MiXCR, one row per CDR3 protein. The sample has 270,000 or so distinct CDR3 sequences, around 47% seen once. In regard to this clonotype: As yet, its antigen is unknown.

Diabetic patients met standard criteria for type 1 or type 2 diabetes. Roughly 10 milliliters of peripheral blood were drawn from each donor. V is TRBV7-2 and J is TRBJ2-5; D gene ambiguous. This sequence originates from a man between 18 and 35 years old with type 2 diabetes. The specimen was peripheral blood mononuclear cells (PBMCs). The CDR3 is CASSSFTETQYF. DNA of the CDR3: TGTGCCAGCAGCTCCTTTACGGAGACCCAGTACTTC.